The T cell receptor beta chain described here comes from a study of blood T cell repertoires in COVID-19. Study-level background: From the United States, Italy and Spain came samples of acute and convalescent COVID-19. PBMCs, B-cell-depleted T cells, or T cells provided the cDNA or gDNA that made up the material.

As handled by the study authors: Quantification of nucleated cells was approximated via reference gene primer amplification. The method was immunoSEQ multiplex PCR; TCRdb's version includes in-frame clones alone and lacks a portion of them. V and J calls and clone size follow that table, whereas D and trimming were derived from the DNA. Among 45,000 or so clones listed, around 80% were seen once. The V segment lost 3 bases and the J segment 4 bases; nucleotides outside the gene matches: 8. This CDR3 region has 18 residues. CDR1 and CDR2 from the germline V gene are MGHRA and YSYEKL. The sequenced sample was peripheral blood. The clonotype was recovered from a human donor in a cohort sampled during active COVID-19. The V gene is TRBV4-1, the J gene TRBJ2-4; the match to TRBD2 covers 14 bases. The CDR3 sequence is CASSQGLAGEGVKNIQYF. The CDR3 DNA sequence: TGCGCCAGCAGCCAGGGACTAGCGGGGGAGGGGGTGAAAAACATTCAGTACTTC.